A single sample is the source of the 9 T cell receptor beta chains below, sequenced in a study of a mutant IDH1 vaccine in newly diagnosed glioma. Their antigens remain unidentified. The table came from immunoSEQ multiplex PCR; TCRdb's copy has only in-frame clones and leaves some out. There are around 30,000 clones in the sample; about 86% occur only once, and about 30% lies in the top ten. Documented time point: week 47, end of study. The content of each vaccine dose was 300 ug of mutant IDH1 20-mer peptide, and topical imiquimod accompanied it. The source was PBMCs, collected from a glioma patient whose treatment included an IDH1 peptide vaccine. These receptors all stem from a man younger than 40 with glioma.

The chain is built from TRBV23-1 and TRBJ2-7; maybe TRBD2 (5 bases). TRBV23-1 is an ORF, with its function uncertain. This CDR3 contains 15 residues. Trimming shortened V by 4 bases and J by 3 bases, and 16 bases separated the two germline ends. The chain's CDR3 is CASSPALEGSYEQYF. For the CDR3, the DNA is TGCGCCAGCAGTCCCGCGCTGGAAGGGAGCTACGAGCAGTACTTC.

The V call is TRBV9, the J call TRBJ1-4; the match to TRBD1 covers 7 bases. The germline V gene has CDR1 SGDLS and CDR2 YYNGEE. The junction had 2 bases not matched to a gene; V was cut back by 0 bases and J by 0 bases. The CDR3 loop spans 16 amino acids. The chain's CDR3 is CASSVGGGATNEKLFF. CDR3 bases: TGTGCCAGCAGCGTAGGAGGGGGCGCAACTAATGAAAAACTGTTTTTT.

There are a few counts of this clone. The rearrangement joins TRBV7-8 to TRBJ1-3; possibly TRBD1 for D (5 bases). Germline V lookup: CDR1 SGHVS, CDR2 FQNEAQ. Trimming cost V 3 bases and J 12 bases, with 21 bases left between them. The CDR3 covers 15 residues. The chain's CDR3 is CASSFFAGRESHIYF. As DNA, the CDR3 is TGTGCCAGCAGCTTTTTCGCGGGACGGGAATCTCACATATATTTT.

This chain connects TRBV5-1 to TRBJ2-1, with TRBD2 identical over 14 bases. CDR3 length equals 21 residues. The junction had 13 bases not matched to a gene; V was cut back by 0 bases and J by 2 bases. Germline-derived CDR1 and CDR2 are SGHRS and YFSETQ. This CDR3 reads CASSLGPGLAGAGGPYNEQFF. The CDR3 DNA reads as TGCGCCAGCAGCTTGGGTCCGGGACTAGCGGGGGCAGGGGGCCCCTACAATGAGCAGTTCTTC.

The V call is TRBV5-1, the J call TRBJ2-3, with 8 positions matching TRBD2. CDR3 length: 16 amino acids. Germline V gene data show CDR1 as SGHRS and CDR2 as YFSETQ. The ends lost 6 bases at V and 2 bases at J; junction bases unmatched: 11. In DNA form, the CDR3 reads TGCGCCAGCACCCGGGAAAAGCGGGGGATCACAGATACGCAGTATTTT. The encoded protein is CASTREKRGITDTQYF.

The chain is built from TRBV7-6 and TRBJ2-2; D remains ambiguous. The CDR3 runs 12 residues. Per the germline V gene, CDR1 is SGHVS and CDR2 is FNYEAQ. Trimming took off 2 bases at V and 7 bases at J, with 5 bases between the two ends. The chain's CDR3 is CASSLQDGELFF. The CDR3, as DNA: TGTGCCAGCAGCTTACAGGACGGGGAGCTGTTTTTT.

The rearrangement uses TRBV19 and TRBJ2-5, with 8 bases matching TRBD1. Germline assignment: CDR1 LNHDA and CDR2 SQIVND (reference sequence). The CDR3 has 15 amino acids. V lost 5 bases to trimming and J lost 5 bases; unmatched junction nucleotides: 10. The CDR3 reads CASSVGQGAKETQYF. The CDR3 nucleotides read TGTGCCAGTAGTGTCGGACAGGGCGCGAAGGAGACCCAGTACTTC.

As concerns this clone: A much larger clone sits a single nucleotide away, making a read error possible. The V gene is TRBV4-3, the J gene TRBJ2-1; perhaps TRBD2 as D (5 bases). Deletions cut 0 bases from V and 4 bases from J, with 22 bases between. CDR1 LGHNA and CDR2 YSLEER come from the germline V gene. The length of the CDR3 is 19 residues. The CDR3 loop is CASSQESWRTRERYNEQFF. CDR3 DNA sequence: TGCGCCAGCAGCCAAGAGAGTTGGCGTACAAGGGAGCGTTACAATGAGCAGTTCTTC.

V usage is TRBV10-3 and J usage is TRBJ2-5; a weak D match, TRBD1 (7 bases). The germline CDR1 and CDR2 sequences are ENHRY and SYGVKD. The CDR3 is 15 amino acids. Trimming took off 3 bases at V and 5 bases at J, with 16 bases between the two ends. The CDR3 loop reads CAISDPRGTVETQYF. The CDR3 nucleotides read TGTGCCATCAGTGACCCTCGCGGGACAGTTGAGACCCAGTACTTC.